The entry below gives a single T cell receptor beta chain sequence along with its context. The antigen remains undetermined. The sample originates from a study of blood T cells in healthy people across ages. Findings and limits, study-wide: Greater diversity and more naive CD4+ cells were seen in long-lived donors than in aged donors.

The CDR3 extends over 15 amino acids. Trimming shortened V by 2 bases and J by 5 bases, and 15 bases separated the two germline ends. The extraction recovered at least 5.5 micrograms of total RNA per sample. Through a sample-barcoded 5' primer and a J-beta primer mix, a second PCR was run for roughly 7 to 11 cycles. A template-switch adaptor with 12 random nucleotides tagged each cDNA molecule. TCRdb reprocessed the 5' RACE reads via MiXCR and lists one record per CDR3 protein. The sample records about 1.5 million distinct CDR3 sequences, approximately 42% being singletons. This chain links TRBV12-3 or TRBV12-4 with TRBJ2-5, with a tentative D call TRBD2 (6 bases). This TCR derives from a woman aged 18 to 35 in good health. Input material: blood. CDR3 sequence (DNA): TGTGCCAGCAGTTTATCCGGGAGCTTGGGGGAGACCCAGTACTTC. This sequence encodes CASSLSGSLGETQYF.